Below, 17 T cell receptor beta chains from the same sample are listed, as sequenced in a study of shared clonotypes between healthy human individuals. TCRdb's copy holds only in-frame clones and misses some; the assay was immunoSEQ multiplex PCR. Seen here are over 1.4 million clones, around 97% observed once, and the top ten hold over 1%. The sample comprised naive CD4+ T cells sorted from blood. Subset reported: CD45RA+ positively selected. The receptors derive from a young man in good health.

This rearrangement joins TRBV7-9 to TRBJ2-1; D perhaps matches TRBD1 (6 bases). This CDR3 contains 15 residues. Between the trimmed V and J ends, which lost 3 bases and 1 base, there was a span of 10 bases. Germline V CDR1 and CDR2: SEHNR, FQNEAQ (reference sequence). CDR3 residues: CASSFRQGSYNEQFF. CDR3 nucleotides: TGTGCCAGCAGCTTTAGGCAGGGGTCCTACAATGAGCAGTTCTTC.

This sequence joins TRBV21-1 and TRBJ2-7; TRBD1 is the table's D call and was not checked against the DNA. TRBV21-1 is a documented pseudogene. The CDR3 covers 15 residues. The CDR3, as DNA: TGTGCCAGCATTATAGGGGACAGGAGCTCCTACGAGCAGTACTTC. Amino acid sequence: CASIIGDRSSYEQYF.

The J gene is TRBJ2-1, the V gene TRBV6-4; perhaps TRBD1 as D (6 bases). Trimming shortened V by 0 bases and J by 8 bases, and 17 bases separated the two germline ends. The CDR3 length is 16 residues. The germline V gene encodes CDR1 MRHNA and CDR2 SNTAGT. In DNA form, the CDR3 reads TGTGCCAGCAGTGACTCCTATCGGACAGCTCCCGATGAGCAGTTCTTC. It yields the protein CASSDSYRTAPDEQFF.

The gene calls are TRBV6-1 and TRBJ1-1; D is perhaps TRBD1 (5 bases). CDR1 is MNHNS and CDR2 is SASEGT in the germline V gene. The CDR3 is made up of 13 amino acids. V shed 6 bases and J shed 3 bases, with 11 bases lying between them. This CDR3 is CASRPGLDTEAFF. The CDR3 bases are TGTGCCAGCAGACCAGGGTTGGACACTGAAGCTTTCTTT.

The rearrangement uses TRBV11-2 and TRBJ1-1; D unresolved. CDR1 and CDR2 from the germline V gene are SGHAT and FQNNGV. The germline V and J ends were trimmed by 5 bases and 7 bases, with 20 bases remaining between them. The CDR3 runs to 15 residues. CDR3 sequence (DNA): TGTGCCAGCAGCGCCCGGACTATTAGGAGATATGAAGCTTTCTTT. Its protein is CASSARTIRRYEAFF.

The gene calls are TRBV7-2 and TRBJ2-3, with D tentatively TRBD1 or TRBD2 (5 bases each). Trimming took off 5 bases at V and 2 bases at J, with 14 bases between the two ends. Germline V CDR1 and CDR2: SGHTA, FQGNSA. There are 15 residues in the CDR3. CDR3 DNA: TGTGCCAGCAGCCTGTTGGGACCATACACAGATACGCAGTATTTT. This codes for CASSLLGPYTDTQYF.

This chain uses TRBV7-2 with TRBJ2-7; possibly TRBD1 for D (6 bases). Germline loops: CDR1 SGHTA, CDR2 FQGNSA. This CDR3 spans 14 amino acids. V was clipped by 5 bases and J by 3 bases, with 14 bases between them. In nucleotides, the CDR3 is TGTGCCAGCAGCCCGACCGGGACACTCTACGAGCAGTACTTC. It is translated as CASSPTGTLYEQYF.

This chain uses TRBV4-1 with TRBJ2-7; 16 nucleotides agree with TRBD2. The CDR3 extends over 19 amino acids. Germline V gene lookup returns CDR1 MGHRA and CDR2 YSYEKL. The V gene end was trimmed by 4 bases and the J gene end by 0 bases; junction bases not matched to a gene: 9. This CDR3 is CASSRPGTSGRVASYEQYF. The CDR3 DNA is TGCGCCAGCAGCCGTCCCGGGACTAGCGGGAGGGTCGCCTCCTACGAGCAGTACTTC.

The J gene is TRBJ1-5, the V gene TRBV7-8; D gene unclear. V lost 0 bases to trimming and J lost 0 bases, with 15 bases between them. The V gene's germline CDR1 is SGHVS and CDR2 FQNEAQ. This CDR3 is built from 18 residues. The CDR3 protein is CASSLALGPNYSNQPQHF. CDR3 nucleotide sequence: TGTGCCAGCAGCTTAGCGCTTGGGCCGAATTATAGCAATCAGCCCCAGCATTTT.

This rearrangement joins TRBV13 to TRBJ2-7; D unresolved. CDR3 length: 13 amino acids. V was pared by 5 bases and J by 7 bases, with 15 bases between. The germline V gene has CDR1 PRHDT and CDR2 FYEKMQ (reference sequence). The CDR3: CASSPWPAKEQYF. The CDR3 bases are TGTGCCAGCAGCCCTTGGCCCGCTAAGGAGCAGTACTTC.

The chain is built from TRBV5-1 and TRBJ2-5; D is possibly TRBD1 (6 bases). Germline V gene lookup returns CDR1 SGHRS and CDR2 YFSETQ. V lost 5 bases and J lost 2, with 16 bases in between. The CDR3 length is 15 residues. The CDR3 is CASRLTGPPQETQYF. The CDR3 DNA reads TGCGCCAGCAGATTAACAGGGCCCCCACAAGAGACCCAGTACTTC.

The chain couples TRBV6-6 to TRBJ1-1; D is perhaps TRBD1 (6 bases). This CDR3 region has 16 residues. Trimming took off 4 bases at V and 2 bases at J, with 17 bases between the two ends. Per germline, CDR1 MNHNY and CDR2 SVGAGI (reference sequence). The CDR3 sequence: CASSLRVDRSNTEAFF. The CDR3 coding sequence is TGTGCCAGCAGTTTACGTGTGGACAGATCTAACACTGAAGCTTTCTTT.

The chain employs TRBV11-2 and TRBJ2-7, with D perhaps matching TRBD1 (5 bases). The CDR3 sequence is 12 residues long. The V gene lost 5 bases and the J gene lost 5 bases, with 10 bases spanning the gap. Germline V CDR1 and CDR2: SGHAT, FQNNGV. For the CDR3, the DNA is TGTGCCAGCAGCCTCAGGGTCAACGAGCAGTACTTC. It encodes CASSLRVNEQYF. Combining the CDR3 with reference TRBV11-2 and TRBJ2-7 gives the whole variable domain EAGVAQSPRYKIIEKRQSVAFWCNPISGHATLYWYQQILGQGPKLLIQFQNNGVVDDSQLPKDRFSAERLKGVDSTLKIQPAKLEDSAVYLCASSLRVNEQYFGPGTRLTVT.

CDR3 coding DNA: TGTGCCAGCGATCCTAGCGGGAGGGCCCGCTACAATGAGCAGTTCTTC. Its translation: CASDPSGRARYNEQFF. The chain uses TRBV2 and TRBJ2-1; 12 nucleotides match TRBD2. The CDR3 has 16 amino acids. V lost 8 bases to trimming and J lost 3 bases; unmatched junction nucleotides: 8. Germline lookup yields CDR1 SNHLY and CDR2 FYNNEI. The variable domain in full, with the rest retrieved from reference TRBV2 and TRBJ2-1, is EPEVTQTPSHQVTQMGQEVILRCVPISNHLYFYWYRQILGQKVEFLVSFYNNEISEKSEIFDDQFSVERPDGSNFTLKIRSTKLEDSAMYFCASDPSGRARYNEQFFGPGTRLTVL.

The CDR3 DNA sequence: TGTGCCAGCAGCTCCAGGGGGCTGGGGAACACTGAAGCTTTCTTT. Its translation is CASSSRGLGNTEAFF. The chain is built from TRBV5-4 and TRBJ1-1; 8 bases map to TRBD1. The CDR3 extends over 15 amino acids. The germline V gene has CDR1 SGHNT and CDR2 YYREEE (reference sequence). The V gene end was trimmed by 3 bases and the J gene end by 1 base; junction bases not matched to a gene: 5. Combining the CDR3 with reference TRBV5-4 and TRBJ1-1 gives the whole variable domain ETGVTQSPTHLIKTRGQQVTLRCSSQSGHNTVSWYQQALGQGPQFIFQYYREEENGRGNFPPRFSGLQFPNYSSELNVNALELDDSALYLCASSSRGLGNTEAFFGQGTRLTVV.

The chain combines TRBV19 with TRBJ1-5; tentative D call: TRBD1 (5 bases). The CDR3 covers 19 residues. V dropped 9 bases and J dropped 2 bases, with 29 bases sitting between them. In germline, CDR1 is LNHDA, CDR2 SQIVND (reference sequence). CDR3 coding DNA: TGTGCCAGGAAGGAGTGGGCCAGGGCTGATTTGAGGGGCAATCAGCCCCAGCATTTT. Translation gives CARKEWARADLRGNQPQHF.

The chain employs TRBV2 and TRBJ1-2; TRBD1 might be the D (5 bases). The V gene's germline CDR1 is SNHLY and CDR2 FYNNEI. The length of the CDR3 is 14 residues. Trimming left V 10 bases short and J 4 bases short, with 19 bases between. CDR3 residues: CANAKGQRAYGYTF. The CDR3 DNA reads as TGTGCCAATGCCAAGGGGCAGCGAGCCTATGGCTACACCTTC.